This record covers a single T cell receptor (beta chain). Its antigen is as yet unknown. The CDR3 has 13 residues. Per germline, CDR1 LNHDA and CDR2 SQIVND (reference sequence). V shed 2 bases and J shed 6 bases, with 10 bases lying between them. A single record per CDR3 protein comes from TCRdb applying MiXCR to the reads. The sample yields roughly 920,000 distinct CDR3 sequences, approximately 31% seen once. This entry comes from a study of T cell repertoires in cytomegalovirus infection. Study in general: Public TCR beta signatures provided an indication of both CMV infection and a matching HLA type.

Regarding the study as a whole: In two of eight donors, the top clonotype was HLA-C-restricted CMV-specific.

The chain carries TRBV19 and TRBJ1-2; D is ambiguous. This TCR was sampled from a human donor in good health (CMV status not recorded). Some clones in this sample may be carry-over from other donors' samples. The source material was cultured CD8+ T cells from PBMCs, sampled from culture after CMV antigen stimulation. As DNA, the CDR3 is TGTGCCAGTAGTATAATCTCCAGCGATGGCTACACCTTC. It encodes CASSIISSDGYTF.